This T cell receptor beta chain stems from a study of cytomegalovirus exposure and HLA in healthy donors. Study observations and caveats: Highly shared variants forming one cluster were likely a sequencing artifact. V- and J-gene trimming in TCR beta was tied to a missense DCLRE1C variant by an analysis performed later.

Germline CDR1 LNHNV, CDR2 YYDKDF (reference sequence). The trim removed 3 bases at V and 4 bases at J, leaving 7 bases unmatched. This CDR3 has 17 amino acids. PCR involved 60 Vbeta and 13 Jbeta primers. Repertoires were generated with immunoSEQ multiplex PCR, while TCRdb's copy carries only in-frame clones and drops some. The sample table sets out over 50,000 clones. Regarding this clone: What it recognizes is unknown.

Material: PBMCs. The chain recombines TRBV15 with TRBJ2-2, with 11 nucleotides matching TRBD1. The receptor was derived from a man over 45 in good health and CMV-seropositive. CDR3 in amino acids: CATSSPPGTGGTGELFF. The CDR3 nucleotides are TGTGCCACCAGCAGTCCCCCCGGGACAGGGGGCACCGGGGAGCTGTTTTTT. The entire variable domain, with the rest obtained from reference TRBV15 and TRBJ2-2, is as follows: DAMVIQNPRYQVTQFGKPVTLSCSQTLNHNVMYWYQQKSSQAPKLLFHYYDKDFNNEADTPDNFQSRRPNTSFCFLDIRSPGLGDTAMYLCATSSPPGTGGTGELFFGEGSRLTVL.